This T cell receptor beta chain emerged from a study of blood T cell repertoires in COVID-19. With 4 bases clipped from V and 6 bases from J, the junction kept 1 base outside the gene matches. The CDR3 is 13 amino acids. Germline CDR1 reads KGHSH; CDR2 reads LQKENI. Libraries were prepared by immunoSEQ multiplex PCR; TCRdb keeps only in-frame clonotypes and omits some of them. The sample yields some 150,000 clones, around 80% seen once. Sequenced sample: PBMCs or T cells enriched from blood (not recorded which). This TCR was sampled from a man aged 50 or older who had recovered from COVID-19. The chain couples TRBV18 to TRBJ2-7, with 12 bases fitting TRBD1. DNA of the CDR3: TGTGCCAGCTCACAGGGACAGGGGGCCGAGCAGTACTTC. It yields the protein CASSQGQGAEQYF.